One T cell receptor (beta chain) is described in this entry. The data are from a study of low-dose radiotherapy and immunotherapy resistance in tumors. First-strand cDNA used TRAV- and TRBV-specific primers, covering alpha and beta chains. TCR amplification ran approximately 20 PCR cycles using constant-region and V-primer adapter primers. One entry per CDR3 protein, called by TCRdb with MiXCR from the reads. The sample shows under 75,000 distinct CDR3 sequences, around a quarter of them seen only once. Germline V lookup: CDR1 SQVTM, CDR2 ANQGSEA. V was shortened by 4 bases and J by 1 base, with 12 bases between the two germline ends. The CDR3 contains 14 residues. Time point meaning: after trial treatment. Treatment: LDRT plus nivolumab, ipilimumab, low-dose cyclophosphamide and aspirin (RACIN trial). The study gave donors nivolumab, ipilimumab, aspirin, low-dose cyclophosphamide and low-dose radiotherapy. Tumors of eligible patients were advanced, solid and lacking tumor-infiltrating lymphocytes.

Sequenced material: PBMCs, taken after low-dose radiotherapy plus immunotherapy. The gene calls are TRBV29-1 and TRBJ2-3, with unresolved D. The clonotype originates from a male donor with prostate cancer. For the CDR3, the DNA is TGCAGCGTTGGGGCTAGTCTGGGCACAGATACGCAGTATTTT. This sequence encodes CSVGASLGTDTQYF.